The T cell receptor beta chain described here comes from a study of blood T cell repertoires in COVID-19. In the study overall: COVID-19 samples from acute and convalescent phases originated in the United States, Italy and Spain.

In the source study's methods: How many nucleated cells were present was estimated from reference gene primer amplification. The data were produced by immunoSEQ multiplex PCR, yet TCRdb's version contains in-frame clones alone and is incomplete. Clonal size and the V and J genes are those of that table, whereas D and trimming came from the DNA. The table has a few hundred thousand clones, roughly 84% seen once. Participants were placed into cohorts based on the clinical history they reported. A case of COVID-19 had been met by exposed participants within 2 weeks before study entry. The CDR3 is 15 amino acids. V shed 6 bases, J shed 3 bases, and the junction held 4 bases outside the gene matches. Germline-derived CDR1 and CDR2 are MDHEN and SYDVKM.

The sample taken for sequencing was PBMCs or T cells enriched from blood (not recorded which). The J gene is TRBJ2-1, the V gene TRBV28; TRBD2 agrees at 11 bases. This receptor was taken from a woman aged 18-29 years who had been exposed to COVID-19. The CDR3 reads CASSPTSGNYNEQFF. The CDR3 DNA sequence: TGTGCCAGCAGCCCGACTAGCGGGAACTACAATGAGCAGTTCTTC.